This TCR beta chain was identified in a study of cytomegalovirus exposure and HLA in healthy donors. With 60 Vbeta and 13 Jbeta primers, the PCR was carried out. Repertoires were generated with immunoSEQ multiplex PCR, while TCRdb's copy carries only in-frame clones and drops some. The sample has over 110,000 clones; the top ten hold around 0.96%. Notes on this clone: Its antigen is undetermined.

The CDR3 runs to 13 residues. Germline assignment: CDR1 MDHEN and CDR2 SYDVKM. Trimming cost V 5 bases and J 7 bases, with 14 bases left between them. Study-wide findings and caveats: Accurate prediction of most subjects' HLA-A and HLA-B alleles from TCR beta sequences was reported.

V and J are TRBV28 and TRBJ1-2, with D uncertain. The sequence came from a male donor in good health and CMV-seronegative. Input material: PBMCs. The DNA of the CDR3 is TGTGCCAGCAGTCCACCAAGCCCCGCTGGCTACACCTTC. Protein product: CASSPPSPAGYTF.